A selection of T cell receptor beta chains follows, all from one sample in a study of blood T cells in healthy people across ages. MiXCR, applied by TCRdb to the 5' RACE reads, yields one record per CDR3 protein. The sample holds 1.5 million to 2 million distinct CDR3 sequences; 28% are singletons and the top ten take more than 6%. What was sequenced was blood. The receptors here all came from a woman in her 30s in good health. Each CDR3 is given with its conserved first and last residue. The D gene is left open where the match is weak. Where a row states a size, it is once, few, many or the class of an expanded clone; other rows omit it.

CDR3aa: CASSPHPLDEQFF
CDR3nt: TGTGCCAGCAGCCCCCACCCCCTCGATGAGCAGTTCTTC
j_gene: TRBJ2-1
v_gene: TRBV14
abundance: few
d_gene: -

CDR3aa: CASSEATGGHQPQHF
CDR3nt: TGTGCCAGCAGTGAAGCCACAGGTGGACATCAGCCCCAGCATTTT
j_gene: TRBJ1-5
v_gene: TRBV6-1
abundance: -
d_gene: -

CDR3aa: CSARDGTMLVRFF
CDR3nt: TGCAGTGCTAGAGATGGGACTATGCTGGTTCGGTTCTTC
j_gene: TRBJ2-1
v_gene: TRBV20-1
abundance: -
d_gene: TRBD2

CDR3aa: CASSLESNSYNEQFF
CDR3nt: TGTGCCAGCAGCTTAGAATCCAATTCCTACAATGAGCAGTTCTTC
j_gene: TRBJ2-1
v_gene: TRBV7-2
abundance: many
d_gene: -

CDR3aa: CASRGTGMLDSYEQYF
CDR3nt: TGTGCCAGCAGAGGGACAGGGATGTTGGACTCCTACGAGCAGTACTTC
j_gene: TRBJ2-7
v_gene: TRBV25-1
abundance: -
d_gene: TRBD1

CDR3aa: CAISGPGGYGYTF
CDR3nt: TGTGCCATCAGTGGACCAGGGGGCTATGGCTACACCTTC
j_gene: TRBJ1-2
v_gene: TRBV10-3
abundance: few
d_gene: TRBD1

CDR3aa: CASSGQNYEQYF
CDR3nt: TGTGCCAGCAGTGGACAGAACTACGAGCAGTACTTC
j_gene: TRBJ2-7
v_gene: TRBV2
abundance: many
d_gene: -

CDR3aa: CSARDSDRAADGELFF
CDR3nt: TGCAGTGCTAGAGATTCGGACAGGGCGGCGGACGGGGAGCTGTTTTTT
j_gene: TRBJ2-2
v_gene: TRBV20-1
abundance: -
d_gene: TRBD1

CDR3aa: CASSPHEGAYTQYF
CDR3nt: TGTGCCAGCAGCCCACACGAGGGTGCGTATACGCAGTATTTT
j_gene: TRBJ2-3
v_gene: TRBV9
abundance: few
d_gene: -

CDR3aa: CASSQSDGNTEAFF
CDR3nt: TGTGCCAGCAGTCAGTCGGACGGTAACACTGAAGCTTTCTTT
j_gene: TRBJ1-1
v_gene: TRBV7-9
abundance: -
d_gene: -

CDR3aa: CATYRLSYGYTF
CDR3nt: TGTGCCACCTACAGGCTCTCCTATGGCTACACCTTC
j_gene: TRBJ1-2
v_gene: TRBV7-9
abundance: -
d_gene: -

CDR3aa: CASSLPSGAIYNEQFF
CDR3nt: TGCGCCAGCAGCTTGCCAAGCGGGGCTATTTACAATGAGCAGTTCTTC
j_gene: TRBJ2-1
v_gene: TRBV5-1
abundance: -
d_gene: TRBD2

CDR3aa: CASSVAPTNEQFF
CDR3nt: TGTGCCAGCAGCGTAGCTCCGACCAATGAGCAGTTCTTC
j_gene: TRBJ2-1
v_gene: TRBV9
abundance: many
d_gene: -

CDR3aa: CASKTGQHSPLHF
CDR3nt: TGTGCCAGTAAAACGGGACAGCATTCACCCCTCCACTTT
j_gene: TRBJ1-6
v_gene: TRBV27
abundance: few
d_gene: TRBD1

CDR3aa: CASSLTYPFSYNEQFF
CDR3nt: TGCGCCAGCAGCCTAACATACCCTTTCTCCTACAATGAGCAGTTCTTC
j_gene: TRBJ2-1
v_gene: TRBV5-1
abundance: few
d_gene: -

CDR3aa: CASSPGGPPYEQYF
CDR3nt: TGCGCCAGCAGTCCCGGGGGGCCCCCCTACGAGCAGTACTTC
j_gene: TRBJ2-7
v_gene: TRBV4-3
abundance: -
d_gene: -

CDR3aa: CSVSTGTGTNEKLFF
CDR3nt: TGCAGCGTTTCGACAGGGACGGGGACTAATGAAAAACTGTTTTTT
j_gene: TRBJ1-4
v_gene: TRBV29-1
abundance: few
d_gene: TRBD1

CDR3aa: CASSVPPGSIGDRGPGANEQFF
CDR3nt: TGTGCCAGCAGCGTCCCCCCTGGGTCAATTGGGGACAGGGGGCCCGGGGCGAATGAGCAGTTCTTC
j_gene: TRBJ2-1
v_gene: TRBV9
abundance: -
d_gene: TRBD1

CDR3aa: CASSSTWAPEQYF
CDR3nt: TGTGCCAGCAGCTCCACGTGGGCGCCCGAGCAGTACTTC
j_gene: TRBJ2-7
v_gene: TRBV5-5
abundance: few
d_gene: -

CDR3aa: CASSHGLEETQYF
CDR3nt: TGTGCCAGCAGCCACGGGCTAGAAGAGACCCAGTACTTC
j_gene: TRBJ2-5
v_gene: TRBV7-9
abundance: many
d_gene: -

CDR3aa: CSAQGDYEQYF
CDR3nt: TGCAGTGCTCAGGGGGACTACGAGCAGTACTTC
j_gene: TRBJ2-7
v_gene: TRBV20-1
abundance: many
d_gene: TRBD1

CDR3aa: CAVTRDGVADTQYF
CDR3nt: TGTGCCGTGACCCGGGACGGCGTCGCAGATACGCAGTATTTT
j_gene: TRBJ2-3
v_gene: TRBV30
abundance: -
d_gene: -

CDR3aa: CASSSVLGRNGEQFF
CDR3nt: TGTGCCAGCAGCTCTGTGCTAGGACGGAACGGTGAGCAGTTCTTC
j_gene: TRBJ2-1
v_gene: TRBV7-2
abundance: few
d_gene: -

CDR3aa: CASSRDTGSFSTDTQYF
CDR3nt: TGTGCCAGCAGCCGGGACACCGGTTCCTTTAGCACAGATACGCAGTATTTT
j_gene: TRBJ2-3
v_gene: TRBV12-3/TRBV12-4
abundance: -
d_gene: -

CDR3aa: CASSFTGPNGNTIYF
CDR3nt: TGTGCCAGCAGTTTTACCGGCCCTAACGGAAACACCATATATTTT
j_gene: TRBJ1-3
v_gene: TRBV6-6
abundance: -
d_gene: -

CDR3aa: CASSPVTGGRNRPQHF
CDR3nt: TGTGCCAGCAGCCCAGTGACAGGGGGGCGCAATCGGCCCCAGCATTTT
j_gene: TRBJ1-5
v_gene: TRBV12-3/TRBV12-4
abundance: once
d_gene: TRBD1

CDR3aa: CAWSGTRDSSYEQYF
CDR3nt: TGTGCCTGGAGTGGAACGCGGGACAGCTCCTACGAGCAGTACTTC
j_gene: TRBJ2-7
v_gene: TRBV30
abundance: -
d_gene: -

CDR3aa: CASSSVQVSPSTDAQYF
CDR3nt: TGTGCCAGCAGCTCCGTACAGGTCTCTCCTAGCACAGATGCGCAGTATTTT
j_gene: TRBJ2-3
v_gene: TRBV7-9
abundance: once
d_gene: -

CDR3aa: CASSYGRVYNEQYF
CDR3nt: TGTGCCAGCAGTTACGGGCGGGTTTACAATGAGCAGTACTTC
j_gene: TRBJ2-7
v_gene: TRBV6-2/TRBV6-3
abundance: -
d_gene: -

CDR3aa: CSVTRQGGAVQQYF
CDR3nt: TGCAGCGTTACCCGACAGGGCGGGGCGGTTCAGCAGTACTTC
j_gene: TRBJ2-7
v_gene: TRBV29-1
abundance: few
d_gene: -

CDR3aa: CATSDQTGGYGYTF
CDR3nt: TGTGCCACCAGTGATCAGACAGGGGGATATGGCTACACCTTC
j_gene: TRBJ1-2
v_gene: TRBV24-1
abundance: -
d_gene: TRBD1

CDR3aa: CASSPGKWVDTEAFF
CDR3nt: TGTGCCAGCAGCCCCGGTAAATGGGTGGACACTGAAGCTTTCTTT
j_gene: TRBJ1-1
v_gene: TRBV14
abundance: -
d_gene: -

CDR3aa: CASSLEGLAAIYEQYF
CDR3nt: TGTGCCAGCAGCTTGGAGGGCCTAGCGGCAATCTACGAGCAGTACTTC
j_gene: TRBJ2-7
v_gene: TRBV5-5
abundance: few
d_gene: TRBD2

CDR3aa: CSVTGLAGGPRSTDTQYF
CDR3nt: TGCAGCGTTACCGGACTAGCGGGGGGGCCGAGGAGCACAGATACGCAGTATTTT
j_gene: TRBJ2-3
v_gene: TRBV29-1
abundance: -
d_gene: TRBD2

CDR3aa: CATSRDGSSNQPQHF
CDR3nt: TGTGCCACCAGTCGGGACGGGAGTAGCAATCAGCCCCAGCATTTT
j_gene: TRBJ1-5
v_gene: TRBV15
abundance: -
d_gene: -